Included here is one TCR beta chain sequence, with context. Antigen specificity is unknown. Primers used in a second PCR of about 7 to 12 cycles were a sample-barcoded 5' primer and a J-beta primer mix. TCRdb re-called the 5' RACE reads through MiXCR, storing one row per CDR3 protein. The table records around 790,000 distinct CDR3 sequences, around 43% of them present only once. This sample is drawn from a study of blood T cells in healthy people across ages. Whole-study results and caveats: Older age went with lower TCR beta diversity per million T cells, in a roughly linear way.

CDR3 length equals 13 residues. Trimming removed 6 bases from V and 4 bases from J, with 15 bases in between. Germline-derived CDR1 and CDR2 are SQVTM and ANQGSEA. The sequencing sample was made of blood. The V call is TRBV29-1, the J call TRBJ1-2; D not certain. This sequence originates from a man aged 60 to 69 in good health. The CDR3 loop reads CSVRSSESYGYTF. The CDR3 nucleotides read TGCAGCGTCCGGAGCAGCGAGAGCTATGGCTACACCTTC. Complete variable domain (other parts from reference TRBV29-1 and TRBJ1-2): SAVISQKPSRDICQRGTSLTIQCQVDSQVTMMFWYRQQPGQSLTLIATANQGSEATYESGFVIDKFPISRPNLTFSTLTVSNMSPEDSSIYLCSVRSSESYGYTFGSGTRLTVV.